This T cell receptor (beta chain) emerged from a study of T-cell memory formation after mild COVID-19 (dated by TCRdb to the early 2020s). In the study overall: Most TCR sequence clusters were specific to one of the two donors. T-cell clones expanding and contracting after mild COVID-19 in two donors were tracked by longitudinal TCRalpha and TCRbeta repertoire sequencing. Two young, previously healthy adult volunteers, one female and one male, were included in the cohort. The investigation overall reported the following: Whether the second-wave clones peaking on day 37 were SARS-CoV-2 specific was not confirmed. Clones that contracted from day 15 to 85 showed balanced CD4/CD8 phenotypes, whereas a second wave of clones that expanded from day 15 to 37 leaned towards CD4+. The study included only a couple of mild cases, and larger cohorts that include severe cases with pre-infection samples were judged to be necessary. Contracting CD4+ clones turned up mainly in the CM and EM memory subsets, whereas EMRA was where CD8+ clones were enriched. The detection of some responding clones in pre-infection memory suggests that pre-existing cross-reactive memory T cells joined the SARS-CoV-2 response.

The run used an Illumina NovaSeq 6000. cDNA libraries for TCRalpha and TCRbeta were prepared by 5'RACE using constant-segment primers, with sample barcodes and unique molecular identifiers added. Trizol reagent was used to extract RNA from every sample. Amplification of the libraries took two PCR steps, and the second step added a second sample barcode plus Illumina TruSeq adapters. Sequencing of the libraries was done on an Illumina NovaSeq, producing 2 x 150 bp paired-end reads. As for the original processing: Reads were demultiplexed and collapsed into UMI-guided consensus sequences with migec v1.2.7. Using mixcr v2.1.11, UMI consensuses were aligned to TRA and TRB V and J templates and then assembled into clonotypes. A clonotype was counted as expanded or contracted only when both edgeR and NoisET called the clonotype significant, with the noise models trained on biological replicates. edgeR calls used a false discovery rate-adjusted p below 0.01 and a log2 fold-change threshold of 1. PCA with hierarchical clustering of max-normalized trajectories of the 1000 most abundant clonotypes was used as exploratory dynamics analysis. The CD4 or CD8 phenotype of responding clones was assigned using the separately sequenced CD4+ and CD8+ repertoires. The raw public reads went through TCRdb reprocessing: fastp at Q25, MiXCR clone calling, in-frame beta chains kept. Merged by CDR3 protein, the rows form single entries marked with the most common genes and DNA. TCRdb, rather than the study authors, made the V and J calls. In this sample the table shows approximately 570,000 distinct CDR3 sequences, 15% to 20% of which occur a single time. The ten largest make up about 11% of the sample.

From V the trimming removes 3 bases and from J it removes 3 bases, while the gene matches leave 8 bases of the junction unaccounted for. The CDR3 holds 16 amino acids from the cysteine to the phenylalanine. Kept here is only the CDR3 DNA, which spans 48 bases and is read in frame from base 1. CDR1 and CDR2 are read off the germline V gene as MNHNS and SASEGT. Remarks on this clonotype: The antigen this receptor binds is unknown. Within one base of it there is no much larger clone, and no base qualities were kept.

Ficoll-Paque density gradient centrifugation was used to isolate PBMCs. Recombination linked TRBV6-1 to TRBJ2-1; TRBD1 agrees with 7 junctional bases. This clonotype was sampled from an adult woman who had mild COVID-19 (a few samples of this study predate the infection). The sample titles of this study are shuffled in the database, so cell type and time point are left out; the donor was told from shared clones. Sequencing used PBMCs or a T cell subset sorted from them (not recorded which). The sequenced DNA: TGTGCCAGCAGTGATTTAGTCAACAGGGGCTACAATGAGCAGTTCTTC. This translates into CASSDLVNRGYNEQFF.